These 21 T cell receptor beta chains share one sample of origin, sequenced in a study of blood T cell repertoires in COVID-19. The data were produced by immunoSEQ multiplex PCR, yet TCRdb's version contains in-frame clones alone and is incomplete. This repertoire shows about 44,000 clones, approximately 90% found once; its top ten account for roughly 21%. The sample comprised peripheral blood. The receptors shown here come from a woman of 80 years or more in a cohort sampled during active or convalescent COVID-19.

This clone was recorded a few times. This chain uses TRBV30 with TRBJ2-1; TRBD2 matches 7 bases. The V segment lost 2 bases and the J segment 6 bases; nucleotides outside the gene matches: 4. CDR3 size: 13 residues. Germline lookup yields CDR1 GTSNPN and CDR2 SVGIG (reference sequence). Written as DNA, the CDR3 is TGTGCCTGGAGTAGGTTAGCGGGCAATGAGCAGTTCTTC. Its protein product is CAWSRLAGNEQFF.

The V and J genes are TRBV2 and TRBJ1-2; D might be TRBD1 (6 bases). V shed 6 bases and J shed 1 base, with 15 bases lying between them. There are 15 residues in the CDR3. The germline gives CDR1 SNHLY, CDR2 FYNNEI. The CDR3 nucleotides read TGTGCCAGCAGGATAACGACAGGCGTTAACTATGGCTACACCTTC. It specifies CASRITTGVNYGYTF. Full variable domain (outside the CDR3, taken from reference TRBV2 and TRBJ1-2): EPEVTQTPSHQVTQMGQEVILRCVPISNHLYFYWYRQILGQKVEFLVSFYNNEISEKSEIFDDQFSVERPDGSNFTLKIRSTKLEDSAMYFCASRITTGVNYGYTFGSGTRLTVV.

The chain carries TRBV20-1 and TRBJ1-2; D may be TRBD1 (5 bases). The CDR3 totals 11 residues. Germline loops: CDR1 DFQATT, CDR2 SNEGSKA (reference sequence). Trimming stripped 5 bases from V and 10 bases from J, with 14 bases between. The CDR3 nucleotides read TGCAGTGCTCCAACGGACACCTTCTACACCTTC. The encoded protein is CSAPTDTFYTF.

The chain carries TRBV6-5 and TRBJ2-7; D not resolved. This CDR3 has 15 amino acids. V was trimmed by 2 bases and J by 1 base, leaving 12 bases between them. CDR1 and CDR2 (germline): MNHEY, SVGAGI. The CDR3 region has the DNA TGTGCCAGCAGTTACCGGTGGGCCCGGTCCTACGAGCAGTACTTC. This translates into CASSYRWARSYEQYF.

This clone was picked up one time. The V and J genes are TRBV7-2 and TRBJ2-7; 11 nucleotides agree with TRBD1. The trim removed 4 bases at V and 5 bases at J, leaving 7 bases unmatched. The CDR3 is 15 amino acids. In germline, CDR1 is SGHTA, CDR2 FQGNSA. The CDR3 DNA follows: TGTGCCAGCAGCTCTACGGACAGGGGGCTCCACGAGCAGTACTTC. This translates into CASSSTDRGLHEQYF.

This clone was seen only once. This chain joins TRBV6-2 or TRBV6-3 and TRBJ2-3, with TRBD2 matching 11 bases. Per the germline V gene, CDR1 is MNHEY and CDR2 is SVGEGT. The CDR3 loop spans 15 amino acids. Unmatched junction bases numbered 9, after V lost 5 bases and J lost 8 bases. The CDR3 sequence is CASSRLAGSRGTQYF. The DNA of the CDR3 is TGTGCCAGCAGTCGACTAGCGGGGTCCCGTGGTACGCAGTATTTT.

The V gene is TRBV7-2, the J gene TRBJ2-3; 9 bases align to TRBD2. Germline CDR1 reads SGHTA; CDR2 reads FQGNSA. The V and J ends lost 3 bases and 4 bases, in that order; junction bases with no gene match: 14. The CDR3 totals 18 residues. CDR3 DNA sequence: TGTGCCAGCAGCTTCCTCGGGGCTAGCGGGATAGGCTCAGATACGCAGTATTTT. Protein product: CASSFLGASGIGSDTQYF. Drawing the rest from reference TRBV7-2 and TRBJ2-3, the complete variable domain is GAGVSQSPSNKVTEKGKDVELRCDPISGHTALYWYRQSLGQGLEFLIYFQGNSAPDKSGLPSDRFSAERTGGSVSTLTIQRTQQEDSAVYLCASSFLGASGIGSDTQYFGPGTRLTVL.

The chain is built from TRBV19 and TRBJ2-2; 7 bases fit TRBD1. The germline gives CDR1 LNHDA, CDR2 SQIVND (reference sequence). V lost 3 bases and J lost 7; bases outside the gene matches: 5. The CDR3 is made up of 14 amino acids. CDR3 coding DNA: TGTGCCAGTAGTATTCGGGGACAGCTCGGGGAGCTGTTTTTT. Translated: CASSIRGQLGELFF.

The genes are TRBV10-1 and TRBJ2-3; D might be TRBD2 (6 bases). The V end lost 4 bases, the J end lost 2 bases, and 7 bases lay between the germline ends. Per germline, CDR1 WNHNN and CDR2 SYGVQD (reference sequence). The CDR3 has 13 amino acids. Here the CDR3 reads CASSGLDTDTQYF. As DNA, the CDR3 is TGCGCCAGCAGTGGACTAGACACAGATACGCAGTATTTT.

This clone was picked up a small number of times. The CDR3: CASRISGGNTDTQYF. CDR3 coding DNA: TGTGCCAGCAGAATCAGCGGGGGGAACACAGATACGCAGTATTTT. This chain joins TRBV4-2 and TRBJ2-3; TRBD2 matches at 9 bases. J lost 2 bases, V lost 6 bases, and 6 bases had no gene match. In germline, CDR1 is LGHNA, CDR2 YNFKEQ. CDR3 length: 15 residues.

This chain connects TRBV7-2 to TRBJ2-6; D call uncertain. Germline CDR1 and CDR2: SGHTA and FQGNSA. This CDR3 has 18 amino acids. V was shortened by 1 base and J by 3 bases, with 16 bases between the two germline ends. CDR3 sequence (DNA): TGTGCCAGCAGCTTAGGCGGCAGAGGTCAATTTGGGGCCAACGTCCTGACTTTC. Encoded protein: CASSLGGRGQFGANVLTF.

V is TRBV10-3 and J is TRBJ2-7, with 10 bases aligning to TRBD2. The CDR3 has 16 residues. Losses at the gene ends were 1 base for V and 3 bases for J; bases not matched to a gene: 6. Germline V gene sequence: CDR1 ENHRY, CDR2 SYGVKD. The CDR3 loop reads CAISELSGRAYYEQYF. The CDR3 region has the DNA TGTGCCATCAGTGAGTTAAGCGGGAGGGCCTACTACGAGCAGTACTTC.

This sequence joins TRBV7-3 and TRBJ1-1, with 11 bases fitting TRBD1. There are 16 residues in the CDR3. V trimming: 5 bases; J trimming: 11 bases; junction bases outside the gene matches: 16. CDR1 SGHTA and CDR2 FQGTGA come from the germline V gene. The CDR3 region is CASSPREGQGARGAFF. In DNA, the CDR3 is TGTGCCAGCAGCCCACGGGAAGGACAGGGGGCCCGGGGGGCTTTCTTT.

The chain joins TRBV30 to TRBJ2-3, with no clear D. V was trimmed by 0 bases and J by 3 bases, leaving 4 bases between them. The CDR3 totals 12 residues. CDR1 GTSNPN and CDR2 SVGIG come from the germline V gene (reference sequence). The CDR3 reads CAWSVYTDTQYF. The CDR3 DNA follows: TGTGCCTGGAGTGTGTATACAGATACGCAGTATTTT.

This clone was detected once. The rearrangement joins TRBV12-3 or TRBV12-4 to TRBJ1-5; possibly TRBD1 for D (5 bases). The ends were cut back, 7 bases at V and 2 bases at J, with 6 bases in the middle. This CDR3 spans 12 amino acids. Here the CDR3 reads CASKGGNQPQHF. The CDR3 DNA reads as TGTGCCAGCAAAGGGGGCAATCAGCCCCAGCATTTT.

The chain is built from TRBV10-3 and TRBJ2-7, with a possible D match to TRBD1 (6 bases). Trimming took 0 bases from V and 5 from J, leaving 20 bases between them. The CDR3 contains 17 residues. From germline, CDR1 is ENHRY and CDR2 SYGVKD. The CDR3 loop is CAISESHGTRVGDEQYF. DNA of the CDR3: TGTGCCATCAGTGAGTCGCACGGGACAAGGGTGGGCGACGAGCAGTACTTC.

This rearrangement joins TRBV4-2 to TRBJ2-7; unclear D gene. Germline V gene sequence: CDR1 LGHNA, CDR2 YNFKEQ. V was trimmed by 0 bases and J by 6 bases, leaving 12 bases between them. The CDR3 has 14 residues. The CDR3 sequence: CASSQDPIPGEQYF. The DNA for the CDR3 is TGTGCCAGCAGCCAAGACCCGATCCCGGGCGAGCAGTACTTC.

The chain joins TRBV11-1 to TRBJ2-1; 16 positions agree with TRBD2. Germline V gene sequence: CDR1 SGHAT, CDR2 FQDESV (reference sequence). V was pared by 5 bases and J by 8 bases, with 6 bases of the junction left unmatched. This CDR3 contains 16 residues. The CDR3 loop reads CASSTGLAGGLDEQFF. The CDR3 DNA sequence: TGTGCCAGCAGCACGGGACTAGCGGGGGGGCTGGATGAGCAGTTCTTC.

The J gene is TRBJ1-3, the V gene TRBV4-2; tentatively, D is TRBD1 (5 bases). The CDR3 runs to 17 residues. Germline loops: CDR1 LGHNA, CDR2 YNFKEQ. Trimming left V 6 bases short and J 3 bases short, with 21 bases between. For the CDR3, the DNA is TGTGCCAGCAGAACTGGGAGGGGTATAGACGGTGGAAACACCATATATTTT. This sequence encodes CASRTGRGIDGGNTIYF.

The chain uses TRBV7-2 and TRBJ1-2, with 7 bases that match TRBD1. CDR1 is SGHTA and CDR2 is FQGNSA in the germline V gene. Losses at the gene ends were 3 bases for V and 5 bases for J; bases not matched to a gene: 9. The CDR3 totals 15 residues. Here the CDR3 DNA reads TGTGCCAGCAGCTTTTTAGGACAGGTCCCATATGGCTACACCTTC. Translated: CASSFLGQVPYGYTF.

This chain connects TRBV28 to TRBJ1-2; no reliable D call. This CDR3 contains 13 residues. Deletions cut 5 bases from V and 5 bases from J, with 12 bases between. CDR1 is MDHEN, CDR2 SYDVKM, per germline. The CDR3 loop reads CASSQVTWYGYTF. The CDR3 DNA reads as TGTGCCAGCAGTCAGGTGACCTGGTATGGCTACACCTTC.